This T cell receptor beta chain appears in the sequencing data of a study of T cells in Graves' hyperthyroidism and ophthalmopathy. The CDR3 is 14 amino acids. CDR1 and CDR2 (germline): SGHRS, YFSETQ. With 0 bases removed from V and 5 bases from J, the gap between germline ends came to 11 bases. The source material, RNA transcripts, was used to amplify TCR beta CDR3 regions. The study used the HTBI primer set for a first-round RT-PCR of the TCR CDR3. TCRdb processed the multiplex PCR reads anew with MiXCR; each CDR3 protein has one entry. The sample has around 620,000 distinct CDR3 sequences; 40% to 55% are singletons. General observations from the study: The model made its ophthalmopathy prediction, and onset followed a median approximately six months later. Most thyroid clonotypes expanded above 0.001 were also detected in blood.

This clonotype has a count of ten or more. Antigen: not known. The sequence came from an adult woman with Graves' disease, either hyperthyroidism or ophthalmopathy (not recorded which). The V gene is TRBV5-1, the J gene TRBJ2-5; D is ambiguous. Sequencing input: peripheral blood or thyroid tissue (not recorded which). CDR3 sequence: CASSLADPRETQYF. As DNA, the CDR3 is TGCGCCAGCAGCTTGGCCGACCCAAGGGAGACCCAGTACTTC.